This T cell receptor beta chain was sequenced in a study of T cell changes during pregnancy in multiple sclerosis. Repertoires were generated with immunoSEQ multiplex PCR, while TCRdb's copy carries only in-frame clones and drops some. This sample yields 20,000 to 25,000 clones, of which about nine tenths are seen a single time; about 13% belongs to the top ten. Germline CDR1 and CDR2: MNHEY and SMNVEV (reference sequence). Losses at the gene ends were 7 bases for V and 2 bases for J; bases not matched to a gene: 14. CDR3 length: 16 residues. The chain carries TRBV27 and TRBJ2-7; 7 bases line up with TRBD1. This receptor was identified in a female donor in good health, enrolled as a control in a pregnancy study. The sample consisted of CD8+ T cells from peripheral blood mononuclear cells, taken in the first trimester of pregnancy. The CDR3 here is CASTATRTGGAYEQYF. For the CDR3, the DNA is TGTGCCAGCACCGCCACTCGGACAGGCGGTGCCTACGAGCAGTACTTC.